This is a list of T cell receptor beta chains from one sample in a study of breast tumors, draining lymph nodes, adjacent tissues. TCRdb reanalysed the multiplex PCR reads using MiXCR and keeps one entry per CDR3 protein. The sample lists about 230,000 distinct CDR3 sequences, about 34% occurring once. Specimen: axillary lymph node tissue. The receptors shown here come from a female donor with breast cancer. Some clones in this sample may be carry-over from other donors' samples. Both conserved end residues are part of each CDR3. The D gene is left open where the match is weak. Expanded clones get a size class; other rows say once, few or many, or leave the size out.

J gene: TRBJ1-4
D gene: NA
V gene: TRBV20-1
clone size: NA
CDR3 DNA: TGCAGTGCGCCGAATGAAAAACTGTTTTTT
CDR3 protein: CSAPNEKLFF

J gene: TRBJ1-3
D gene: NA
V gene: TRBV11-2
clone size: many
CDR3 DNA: TGTGCCAGCACCATCAGACCTGGGGGAAACACCATATATTTT
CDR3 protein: CASTIRPGGNTIYF

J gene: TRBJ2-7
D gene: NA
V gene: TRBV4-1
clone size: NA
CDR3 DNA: TGCGCCAGCAGCCAGACCCGGACCAGGGGCGGGAAATACGAGCAGTACTTC
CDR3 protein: CASSQTRTRGGKYEQYF

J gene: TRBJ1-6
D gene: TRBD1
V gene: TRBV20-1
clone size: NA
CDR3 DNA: TGCAGTGGGGATCGGACAGGGTTCGGCTCACCCCTCCACTTT
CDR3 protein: CSGDRTGFGSPLHF

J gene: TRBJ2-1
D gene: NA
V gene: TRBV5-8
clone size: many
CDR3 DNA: TGTGCCAGCAGCTTGGAAGGTTTATCCGGCAATGAGCAGTTCTTC
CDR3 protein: CASSLEGLSGNEQFF

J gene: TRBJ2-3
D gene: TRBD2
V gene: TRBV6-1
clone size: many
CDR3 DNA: TGTGCCAGCAGAGGGGGACTAGCGGGAGCAGATACGCAGTATTTT
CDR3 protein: CASRGGLAGADTQYF

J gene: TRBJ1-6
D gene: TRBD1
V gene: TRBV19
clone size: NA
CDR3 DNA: TGTGCCAGTAGTATTCGAGGGACAGGGGGTTATAATTCACCCCTCCACTTT
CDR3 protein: CASSIRGTGGYNSPLHF

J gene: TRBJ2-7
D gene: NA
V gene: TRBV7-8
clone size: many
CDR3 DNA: TGTGCCAGCAGCTTGGGTCGACGGAGCTCCTACGAGCAGTACTTC
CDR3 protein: CASSLGRRSSYEQYF

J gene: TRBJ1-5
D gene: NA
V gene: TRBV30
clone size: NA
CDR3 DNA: TGTGCCTGGAGCGCCGGGACTGGGTACGAGCATTTT
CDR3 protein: CAWSAGTGYEHF

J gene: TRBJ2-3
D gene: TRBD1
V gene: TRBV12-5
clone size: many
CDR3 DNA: TGTGCTAGTGCCAAAGACAGGGGGAGAGATACGCAGTATTTT
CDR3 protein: CASAKDRGRDTQYF

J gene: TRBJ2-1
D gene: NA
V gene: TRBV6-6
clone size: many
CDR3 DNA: TGTGCCAGCAGCCTATTCTACAATGAGCAGTTCTTC
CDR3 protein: CASSLFYNEQFF

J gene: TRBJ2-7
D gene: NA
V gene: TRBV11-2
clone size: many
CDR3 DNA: TGTGCCAGCAGCTTAGTTGGCGCCTACGAGCAGTACTTC
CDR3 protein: CASSLVGAYEQYF

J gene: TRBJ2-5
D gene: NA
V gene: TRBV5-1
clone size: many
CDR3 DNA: TGCGCCAGCAGCTTGGGCTCTCAAGAGACCCAGTACTTC
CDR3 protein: CASSLGSQETQYF

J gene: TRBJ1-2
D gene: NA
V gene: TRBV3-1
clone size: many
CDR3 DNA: TGTGCCAGCAGCCATGGTCGGAATGGCTACACCTTC
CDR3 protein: CASSHGRNGYTF

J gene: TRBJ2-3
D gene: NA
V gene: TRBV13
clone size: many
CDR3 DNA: TGTGCCAGCAGCACTGGGGGCATCAGAGATACGCAGTATTTT
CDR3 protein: CASSTGGIRDTQYF

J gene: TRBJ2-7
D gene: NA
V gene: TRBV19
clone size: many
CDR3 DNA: TGTGCCAGTAGTATAAATCGCGGGACCGAGCAGTACTTC
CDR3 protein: CASSINRGTEQYF